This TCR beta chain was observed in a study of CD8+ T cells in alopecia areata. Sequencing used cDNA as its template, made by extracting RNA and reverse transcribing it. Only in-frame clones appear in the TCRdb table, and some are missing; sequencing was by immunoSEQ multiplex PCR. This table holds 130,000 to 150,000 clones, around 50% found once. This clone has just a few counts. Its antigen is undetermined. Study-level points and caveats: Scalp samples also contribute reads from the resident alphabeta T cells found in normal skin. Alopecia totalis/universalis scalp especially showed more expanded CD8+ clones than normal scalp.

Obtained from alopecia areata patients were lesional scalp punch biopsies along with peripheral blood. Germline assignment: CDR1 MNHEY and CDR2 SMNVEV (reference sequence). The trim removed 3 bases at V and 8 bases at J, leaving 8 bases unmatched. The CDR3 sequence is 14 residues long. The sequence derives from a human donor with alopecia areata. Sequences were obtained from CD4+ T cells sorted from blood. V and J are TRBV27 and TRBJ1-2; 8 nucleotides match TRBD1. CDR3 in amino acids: CASSLTGERGGYTF. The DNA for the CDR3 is TGTGCCAGCAGTTTGACAGGGGAGAGGGGAGGCTACACCTTC.